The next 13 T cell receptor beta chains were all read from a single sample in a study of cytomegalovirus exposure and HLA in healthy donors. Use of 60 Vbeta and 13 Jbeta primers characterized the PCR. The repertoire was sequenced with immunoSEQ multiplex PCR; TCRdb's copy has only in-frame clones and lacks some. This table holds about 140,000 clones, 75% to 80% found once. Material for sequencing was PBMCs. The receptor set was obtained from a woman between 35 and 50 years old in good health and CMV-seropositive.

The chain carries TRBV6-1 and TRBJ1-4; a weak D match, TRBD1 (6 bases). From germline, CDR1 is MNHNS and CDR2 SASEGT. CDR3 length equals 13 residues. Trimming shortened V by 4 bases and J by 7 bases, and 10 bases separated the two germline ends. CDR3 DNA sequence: TGTGCCAGCAGTGGGACAGATCTTGAAAAACTGTTTTTT. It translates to CASSGTDLEKLFF.

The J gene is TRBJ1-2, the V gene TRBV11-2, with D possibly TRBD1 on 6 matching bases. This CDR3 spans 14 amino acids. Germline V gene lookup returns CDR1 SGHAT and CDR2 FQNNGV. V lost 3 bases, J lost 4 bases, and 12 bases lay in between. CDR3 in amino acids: CASSFETGTYGYTF. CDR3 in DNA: TGTGCCAGCAGCTTCGAGACAGGAACCTATGGCTACACCTTC.

Written as DNA, the CDR3 is TGCGCCAGCAGTGAAAGGAGGGACACTGAAGCTTTCTTT. Its translation is CASSERRDTEAFF. The chain links TRBV10-2 to TRBJ1-1; D is ambiguous. Germline V gene data show CDR1 as WSHSY and CDR2 as SAAADI. The V and J ends lost 3 bases and 3 bases respectively, with 8 bases between them. The CDR3 length is 13 residues.

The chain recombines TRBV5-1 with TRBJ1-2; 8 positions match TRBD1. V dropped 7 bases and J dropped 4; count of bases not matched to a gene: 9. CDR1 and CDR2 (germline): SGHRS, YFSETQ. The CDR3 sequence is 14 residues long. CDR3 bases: TGCGCCAGCTCGACAGGGGACTTAGGCTATGGCTACACCTTC. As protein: CASSTGDLGYGYTF.

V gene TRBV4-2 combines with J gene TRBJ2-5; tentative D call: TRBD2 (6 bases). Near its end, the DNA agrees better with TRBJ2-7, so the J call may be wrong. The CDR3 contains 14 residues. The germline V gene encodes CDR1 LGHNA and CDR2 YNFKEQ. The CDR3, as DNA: TGTGCCAGCAGCCAAGAGGAGGGCTCCTACGAGCAGTACTTC. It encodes CASSQEEGSYEQYF.

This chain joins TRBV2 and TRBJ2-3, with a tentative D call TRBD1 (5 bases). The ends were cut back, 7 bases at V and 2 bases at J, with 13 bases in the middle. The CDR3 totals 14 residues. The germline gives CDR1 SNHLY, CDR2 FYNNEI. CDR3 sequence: CASTAYRNTDTQYF. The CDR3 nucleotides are TGTGCCAGCACCGCGTACAGGAACACAGATACGCAGTATTTT.

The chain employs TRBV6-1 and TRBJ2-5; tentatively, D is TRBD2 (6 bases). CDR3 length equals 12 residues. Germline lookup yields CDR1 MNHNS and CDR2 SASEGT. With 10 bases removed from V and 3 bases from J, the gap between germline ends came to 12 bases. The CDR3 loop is CAIRDSKETQYF. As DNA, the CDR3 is TGTGCCATCCGGGACTCCAAAGAGACCCAGTACTTC.

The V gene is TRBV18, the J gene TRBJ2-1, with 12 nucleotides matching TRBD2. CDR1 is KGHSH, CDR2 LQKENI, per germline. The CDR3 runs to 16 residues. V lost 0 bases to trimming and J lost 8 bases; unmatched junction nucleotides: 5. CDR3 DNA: TGTGCCAGCTCACCACCTGCTACTAGCGGGAGGCATGAGCAGTTCTTC. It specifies CASSPPATSGRHEQFF.

Written as DNA, the CDR3 is TGCGCCAGCAGATGGACTAGCGGTACATCAGAGACCCAGTACTTC. Protein: CASRWTSGTSETQYF. The chain joins TRBV5-1 to TRBJ2-5, with 10 bases identical to TRBD2. V lost 5 bases and J lost 4; bases outside the gene matches: 8. The germline gives CDR1 SGHRS, CDR2 YFSETQ. CDR3 length: 15 residues.

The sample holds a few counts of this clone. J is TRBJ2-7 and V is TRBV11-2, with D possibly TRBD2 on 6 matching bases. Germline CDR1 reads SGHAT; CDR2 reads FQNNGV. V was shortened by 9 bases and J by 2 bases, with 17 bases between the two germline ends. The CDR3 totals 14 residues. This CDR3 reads CASPSGGTTYEQYF. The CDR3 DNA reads TGTGCCAGTCCCTCAGGCGGGACCACCTACGAGCAGTACTTC.

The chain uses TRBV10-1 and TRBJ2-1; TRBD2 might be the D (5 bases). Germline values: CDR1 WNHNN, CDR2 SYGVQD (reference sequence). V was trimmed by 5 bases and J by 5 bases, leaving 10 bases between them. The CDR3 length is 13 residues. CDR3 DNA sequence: TGCGCCAGCAGTTGCGGACTTAACAATGAGCAGTTCTTC. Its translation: CASSCGLNNEQFF.

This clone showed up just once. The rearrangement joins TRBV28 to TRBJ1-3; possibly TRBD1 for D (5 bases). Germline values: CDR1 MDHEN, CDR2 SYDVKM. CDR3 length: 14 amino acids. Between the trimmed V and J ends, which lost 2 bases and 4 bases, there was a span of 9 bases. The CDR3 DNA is TGTGCCAGCAGTTTAGGGGCGCGCGGAAACACCATATATTTT. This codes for CASSLGARGNTIYF.

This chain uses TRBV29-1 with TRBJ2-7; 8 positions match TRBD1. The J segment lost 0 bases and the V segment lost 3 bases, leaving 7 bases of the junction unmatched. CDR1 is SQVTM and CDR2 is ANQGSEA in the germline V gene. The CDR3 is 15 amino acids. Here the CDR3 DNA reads TGCAGCGTTGATTTAATCGGACAGGGCTCCTACGAGCAGTACTTC. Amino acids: CSVDLIGQGSYEQYF.